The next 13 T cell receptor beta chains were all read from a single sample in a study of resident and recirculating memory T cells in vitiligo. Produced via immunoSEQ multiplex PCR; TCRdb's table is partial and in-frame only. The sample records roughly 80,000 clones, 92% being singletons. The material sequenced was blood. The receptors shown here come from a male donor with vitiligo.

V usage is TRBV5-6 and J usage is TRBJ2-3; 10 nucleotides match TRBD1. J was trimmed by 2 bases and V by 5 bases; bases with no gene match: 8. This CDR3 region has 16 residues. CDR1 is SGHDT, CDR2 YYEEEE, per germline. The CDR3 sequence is CASRMFGQGVTDTQYF. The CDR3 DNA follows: TGTGCCAGCAGGATGTTCGGACAGGGGGTCACAGATACGCAGTATTTT.

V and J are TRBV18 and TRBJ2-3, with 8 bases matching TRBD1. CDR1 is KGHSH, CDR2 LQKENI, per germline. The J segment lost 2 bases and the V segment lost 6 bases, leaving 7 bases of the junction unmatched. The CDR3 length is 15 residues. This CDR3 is CASSGTGYSTDTQYF. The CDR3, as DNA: TGTGCCAGCTCCGGGACAGGTTACTCCACAGATACGCAGTATTTT.

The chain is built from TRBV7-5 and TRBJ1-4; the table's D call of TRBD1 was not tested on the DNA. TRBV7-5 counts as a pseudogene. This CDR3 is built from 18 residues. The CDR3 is CVRITTPDRGKTNEKLFF. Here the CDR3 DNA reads TGTGTCAGAATCACGACCCCGGACAGGGGGAAAACTAATGAAAAACTGTTTTTT.

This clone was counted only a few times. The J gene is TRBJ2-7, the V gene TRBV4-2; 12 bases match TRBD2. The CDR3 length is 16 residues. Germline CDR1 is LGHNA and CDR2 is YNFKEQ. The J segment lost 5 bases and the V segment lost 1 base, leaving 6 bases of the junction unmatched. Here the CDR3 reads CASSQALAGGLHEQYF. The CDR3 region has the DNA TGTGCCAGCAGCCAAGCGCTAGCGGGAGGGCTCCACGAGCAGTACTTC.

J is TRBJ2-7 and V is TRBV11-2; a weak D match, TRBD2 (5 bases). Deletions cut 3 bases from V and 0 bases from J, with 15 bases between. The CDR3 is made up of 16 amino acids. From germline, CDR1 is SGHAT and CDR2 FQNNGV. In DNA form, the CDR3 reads TGTGCCAGCAGCTTCGCCCTTAGAGGGTCCTCCTACGAGCAGTACTTC. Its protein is CASSFALRGSSYEQYF. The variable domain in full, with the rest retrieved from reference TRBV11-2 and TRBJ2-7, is EAGVAQSPRYKIIEKRQSVAFWCNPISGHATLYWYQQILGQGPKLLIQFQNNGVVDDSQLPKDRFSAERLKGVDSTLKIQPAKLEDSAVYLCASSFALRGSSYEQYFGPGTRLTVT.

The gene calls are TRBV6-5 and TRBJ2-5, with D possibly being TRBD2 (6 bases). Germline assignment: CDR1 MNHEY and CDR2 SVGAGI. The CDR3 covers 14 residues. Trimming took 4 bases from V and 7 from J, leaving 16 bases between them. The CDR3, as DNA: TGTGCCAGCAGTTCTGGGGTAGCGGCTACGACCCAGTACTTC. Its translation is CASSSGVAATTQYF.

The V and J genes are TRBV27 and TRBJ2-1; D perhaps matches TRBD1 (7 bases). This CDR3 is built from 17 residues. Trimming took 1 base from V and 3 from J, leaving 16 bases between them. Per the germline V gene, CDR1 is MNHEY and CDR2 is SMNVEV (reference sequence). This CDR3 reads CASSLYPRGVVYNEQFF. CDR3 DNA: TGTGCCAGCAGTTTATATCCCAGGGGGGTAGTCTACAATGAGCAGTTCTTC.

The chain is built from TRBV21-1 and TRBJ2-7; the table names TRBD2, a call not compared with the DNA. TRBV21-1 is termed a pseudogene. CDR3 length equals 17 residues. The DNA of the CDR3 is TGTGCCAGCAGCAAAACGCGGGGGGACAGTTCCAACTACGAGCAGTACTTC. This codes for CASSKTRGDSSNYEQYF.

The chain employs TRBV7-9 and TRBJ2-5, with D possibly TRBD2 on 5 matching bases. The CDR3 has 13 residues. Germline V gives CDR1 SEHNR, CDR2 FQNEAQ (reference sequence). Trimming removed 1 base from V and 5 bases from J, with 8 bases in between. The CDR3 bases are TGTGCCAGCAGCTTAGAGCGGACCGAGACCCAGTACTTC. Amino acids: CASSLERTETQYF.

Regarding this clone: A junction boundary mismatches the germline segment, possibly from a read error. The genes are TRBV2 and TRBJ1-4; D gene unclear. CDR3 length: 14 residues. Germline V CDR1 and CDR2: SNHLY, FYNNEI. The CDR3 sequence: CASIEQSGGEKLFF. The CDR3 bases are TGTGCCAGCATTGAACAGTCGGGTGGTGAAAAACTGTTTTTT.

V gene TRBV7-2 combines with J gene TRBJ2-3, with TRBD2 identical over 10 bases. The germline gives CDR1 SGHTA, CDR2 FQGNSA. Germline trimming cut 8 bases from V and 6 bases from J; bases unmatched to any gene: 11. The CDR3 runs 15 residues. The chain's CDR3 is CASQFQGAGGDTQYF. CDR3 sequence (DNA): TGTGCCAGCCAGTTCCAGGGAGCGGGAGGGGATACGCAGTATTTT.

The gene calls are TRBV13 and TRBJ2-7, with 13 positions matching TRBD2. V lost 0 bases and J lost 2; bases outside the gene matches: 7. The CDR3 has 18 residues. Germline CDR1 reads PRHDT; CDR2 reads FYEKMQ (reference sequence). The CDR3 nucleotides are TGTGCCAGCAGCTTAGGCCTAGGACTAGCGGGAGAGACCTACGAGCAGTACTTC. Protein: CASSLGLGLAGETYEQYF. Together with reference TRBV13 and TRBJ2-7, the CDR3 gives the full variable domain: AAGVIQSPRHLIKEKRETATLKCYPIPRHDTVYWYQQGPGQDPQFLISFYEKMQSDKGSIPDRFSAQQFSDYHSELNMSSLELGDSALYFCASSLGLGLAGETYEQYFGPGTRLTVT.

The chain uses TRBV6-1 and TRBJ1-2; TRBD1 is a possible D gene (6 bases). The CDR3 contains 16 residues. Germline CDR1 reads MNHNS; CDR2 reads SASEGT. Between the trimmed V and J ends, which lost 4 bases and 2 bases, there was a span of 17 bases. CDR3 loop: CASSGPGQGKNYGYTF. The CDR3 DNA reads TGTGCCAGCAGTGGCCCCGGGCAGGGGAAAAACTATGGCTACACCTTC.